This TCR beta chain was observed in a study of blood T cell repertoires in COVID-19. Overall study: Italy, Spain and the United States were the sources of the convalescent and acute COVID-19 samples. Nucleic acid was either cDNA or gDNA, and it came from T cells, B-cell-depleted T cells, or PBMCs.

Per the authors' pipeline: Estimated nucleated cell counts came from reference gene primer amplification. Profiled with immunoSEQ multiplex PCR; TCRdb holds only in-frame clones, not every one. The V and J calls and the clone size are those of that table, but D and trimming were determined from the DNA. The sample contains around 260,000 clones, about nine tenths of which appear only once. CDR3 length: 16 residues. V gave up 0 bases and J gave up 0 bases, with 6 bases separating them. CDR1 and CDR2 (germline): SGHDN, FVKESK. Sequencing used peripheral blood. The V call is TRBV14, the J call TRBJ1-6; D unclear. This clonotype originated in a man aged 60 to 75 who had recovered from COVID-19. CDR3 sequence: CASSQEVSSYNSPLHF. In DNA, the CDR3 is TGTGCCAGCAGCCAAGAGGTGAGCTCCTATAATTCACCCCTCCACTTT.